This TCR beta chain originates from a study of blood T cell repertoires in COVID-19. Study background: Samples representing acute and convalescent COVID-19 were sourced from the United States, Italy and Spain. T cells, B-cell-depleted T cells, or PBMCs provided the cDNA or gDNA that served as material.

This table comes from immunoSEQ multiplex PCR, and its TCRdb copy is limited to in-frame clones, with some not included. This table has about 320,000 clones, 86% appearing once. Participant ages covered roughly 18 to 89 years across about two dozen US areas. Donors of Cohort 3 who recovered were those that had two negative PCRs, clearance, or symptom resolution. The CDR3 is 19 amino acids. Germline-derived CDR1 and CDR2 are PRHDT and FYEKMQ (reference sequence). The V and J ends lost 5 bases and 6 bases, in that order; junction bases with no gene match: 20. The rearrangement joins TRBV13 to TRBJ2-2, with 8 bases that match TRBD1. Material: PBMCs or T cells enriched from blood (not recorded which). The origin of this receptor is a woman under 30 who had recovered from COVID-19. The CDR3 region is CASSRNSGPGTGGSGELFF. CDR3 coding DNA: TGTGCCAGCAGCCGAAACTCAGGACCCGGGACAGGAGGATCCGGGGAGCTGTTTTTT.